This is a list of T cell receptor beta chains from one sample in a study of shared clonotypes between healthy human individuals. This table comes from immunoSEQ multiplex PCR, and its TCRdb copy is limited to in-frame clones, with some not included. Among about 2.1 million clones listed, about 93% were seen once. Source material: naive CD8+ T cells from PBMCs. The source of these receptors is a young man in good health. Some clones in this sample may be carry-over from other donors' samples. Both conserved end residues are part of each CDR3. A D gene is named only where the DNA matches it firmly. Clone size is stated in some rows and not others, as once, few, many or a class when expanded.

j_call	clone_size	v_call	d_call	cdr3_nt	cdr3_aa
TRBJ2-5	NA	TRBV27	TRBD2	TGTGCCAGCAGTTTACAGCGGGAGGGCCGAGAGACCCAGTACTTC	CASSLQREGRETQYF
TRBJ2-1	NA	TRBV9	NA	TGTGCCAGCAGCACCGGCGGAAGCTCCTACAATGAGCAGTTCTTC	CASSTGGSSYNEQFF
TRBJ1-1	NA	TRBV5-1	NA	TGCGCCAGCAGCTTGCGGTCGAACGAAGCTTTCTTT	CASSLRSNEAFF
TRBJ2-1	NA	TRBV5-1	NA	TGCGCCAGCAAGCTGAGACATGACTACAATGAGCAGTTCTTC	CASKLRHDYNEQFF
TRBJ1-1	NA	TRBV19	NA	TGTGCCAGTAGTTTTAAAATGTCCGCTGAAGCTTTCTTT	CASSFKMSAEAFF
TRBJ2-7	NA	TRBV10-3	TRBD1	TGTGCCATCAGTGAGAGGCAACAGGGGGCCCACGAGCAGTACTTC	CAISERQQGAHEQYF
TRBJ2-1	NA	TRBV28	NA	TGTGCCAGCAGTGGTTTACTAGCCTACAATGAGCAGTTCTTC	CASSGLLAYNEQFF
TRBJ2-3	NA	TRBV4-3	TRBD2	TGCGCCAGCAGCCAAAATGGAGGCCTAGCGGGCACAGATACGCAGTATTTT	CASSQNGGLAGTDTQYF
TRBJ2-1	NA	TRBV4-3	NA	TGCGCCAGCAGCCAGCCTTACAATGAGCAGTTCTTC	CASSQPYNEQFF
TRBJ2-5	once	TRBV27	TRBD1	TGTGCCAGCAAGGACAGGGGTGGTGAAGAGACCCAGTACTTC	CASKDRGGEETQYF
TRBJ2-5	NA	TRBV28	TRBD1	TGTGCCAGCAGTCCGACAGGGGGCTTAGAAGAGACCCAGTACTTC	CASSPTGGLEETQYF
TRBJ2-3	NA	TRBV18	NA	TGTGCCAGCTCATGGCAGGGGAGCACAGATACGCAGTATTTT	CASSWQGSTDTQYF
TRBJ1-2	NA	TRBV7-9	NA	TGTGCCAGCAGCTTAGCCGGGGGATTGGAGAATGGCTACACCTTC	CASSLAGGLENGYTF
TRBJ2-5	NA	TRBV5-1	NA	TGCGCCAGCAGCTTAGGGCCTTGGGACCAAGAGACCCAGTACTTC	CASSLGPWDQETQYF
TRBJ2-3	once	TRBV28	NA	TGTGCCAGCAGTTTCCGGACAGTGGGAGATACGCAGTATTTT	CASSFRTVGDTQYF
TRBJ2-1	NA	TRBV2	TRBD2	TGTGCCAGAAACACCCTGGGAGGGCCTGAGCAGTTCTTC	CARNTLGGPEQFF
TRBJ2-7	NA	TRBV29-1	NA	TGCAGCGTCGTCCCGTTTGACACTGACTCCTACGAGCAGTACTTC	CSVVPFDTDSYEQYF
TRBJ2-7	NA	TRBV15	NA	TGTGCCACCAGCCCTATCGTGGACATGCAAACCTACGAGCAGTACTTC	CATSPIVDMQTYEQYF
TRBJ2-1	NA	TRBV11-2	NA	TGTGCCAGCAGCTTAGGTGGGGAGCAGTTCTTC	CASSLGGEQFF
TRBJ2-7	NA	TRBV7-9	NA	TGTGCCAGCAGACCCGTGAGCCCGGAGCAGTACTTC	CASRPVSPEQYF
TRBJ1-2	NA	TRBV29-1	NA	TGCAGCGTTTCCGGGACAAGTAGGCTCCACGGCTACACCTTC	CSVSGTSRLHGYTF
TRBJ2-7	NA	TRBV2	NA	TGTGCCAGCAGTGTTTGGGTCACCTACGAGCAGTACTTC	CASSVWVTYEQYF
TRBJ1-3	NA	TRBV7-9	TRBD1	TGTGCTCAAAGACAGGGGGCTGGAAACACCATATATTTT	CAQRQGAGNTIYF
TRBJ2-5	NA	TRBV27	NA	TGTGCCAGCAGTTTTTCAAATCCGGAAGAGACCCAGTACTTC	CASSFSNPEETQYF
TRBJ2-2	NA	TRBV6-5	NA	TGTGCCAGCAGTTACCATCGGACCCCGAGCACCGGGGAGCTGTTTTTT	CASSYHRTPSTGELFF
TRBJ1-1	NA	TRBV5-1	TRBD1	TGCGCCAGCAGCTTGGCAGGGGGCAAGAACACTGAAGCTTTCTTT	CASSLAGGKNTEAFF
TRBJ2-3	NA	TRBV27	TRBD2	TGTGCCAGCAGTTCGGGACTAGCTGGTACGCAGTATTTT	CASSSGLAGTQYF
TRBJ2-3	NA	TRBV29-1	TRBD2	TGCAGCGTGGGCGGGGGAGATACGCAGTATTTT	CSVGGGDTQYF
TRBJ2-5	NA	TRBV30	NA	TGTGCCTGGGGCAGGGAAGAGACCCAGTACTTC	CAWGREETQYF
TRBJ1-3	NA	TRBV28	NA	TGTGCCAGCAGTTTCCGCTTAGGGACTGGAAACACCATATATTTT	CASSFRLGTGNTIYF
TRBJ2-1	NA	TRBV5-8	NA	TGTGCCAGCAGCTGGACAGAATCCAATGAGCAGTTCTTC	CASSWTESNEQFF